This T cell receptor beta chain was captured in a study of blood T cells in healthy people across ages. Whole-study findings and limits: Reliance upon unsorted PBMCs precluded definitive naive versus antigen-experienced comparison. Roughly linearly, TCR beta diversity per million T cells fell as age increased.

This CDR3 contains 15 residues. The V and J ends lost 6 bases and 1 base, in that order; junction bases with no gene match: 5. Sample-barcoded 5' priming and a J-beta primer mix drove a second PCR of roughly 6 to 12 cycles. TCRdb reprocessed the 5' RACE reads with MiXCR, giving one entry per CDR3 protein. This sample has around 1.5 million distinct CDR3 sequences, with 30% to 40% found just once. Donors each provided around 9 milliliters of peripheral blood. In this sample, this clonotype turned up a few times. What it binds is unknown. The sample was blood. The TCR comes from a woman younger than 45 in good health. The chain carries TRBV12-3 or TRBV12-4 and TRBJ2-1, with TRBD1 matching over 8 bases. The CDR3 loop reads CASRMDRESYNEQFF. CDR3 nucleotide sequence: TGTGCCAGCAGGATGGACAGGGAATCCTACAATGAGCAGTTCTTC.